This T cell receptor beta chain was profiled in a study of blood T cell repertoires in COVID-19. About the study: The United States, Italy and Spain were the sources of the acute and convalescent COVID-19 samples. T cells, B-cell-depleted T cells, or PBMCs provided the cDNA or gDNA that served as material.

As originally analysed: For nucleated cells, counts were estimated from reference gene primer amplification. Data came from immunoSEQ multiplex PCR; TCRdb stores just in-frame clones and leaves some out. V, J and clone size were drawn from that table, and D and trimming were deduced from the DNA. The sample yields over 60,000 clones, roughly 77% seen once. This CDR3 contains 13 residues. With 3 bases removed from V and 2 bases from J, the gap between germline ends came to 9 bases. Looked up from germline, CDR1 is SGHRS and CDR2 is YFSETQ. Source material: peripheral blood. The chain employs TRBV5-1 and TRBJ2-7; TRBD1 might be the D (6 bases). This TCR was recovered from a human donor in a cohort sampled during active COVID-19. The CDR3 bases are TGCGCCAGCAGCTCGGACAGTCCCTACGAGCAGTACTTC. Its protein is CASSSDSPYEQYF.